What follows are 22 T cell receptor beta chains derived from one specimen sequenced in a study of cytomegalovirus exposure and HLA in healthy donors. PCR involved 60 Vbeta and 13 Jbeta primers. Some clones are missing from TCRdb's copy, which holds only in-frame ones; the method was immunoSEQ multiplex PCR. Of roughly 120,000 clones in the sample, 65% to 80% were seen once. Sequenced input: PBMCs. These receptors all come from a woman in her thirties or forties in good health and CMV-seropositive.

The genes are TRBV2 and TRBJ1-4; D is unclear. CDR3 size: 13 residues. V was trimmed by 4 bases and J by 8 bases, leaving 11 bases between them. Germline CDR1 reads SNHLY; CDR2 reads FYNNEI. The CDR3 sequence: CASSVNRREKLFF. The CDR3 bases are TGTGCCAGCAGTGTGAATAGGAGAGAAAAACTGTTTTTT.

The chain couples TRBV28 to TRBJ2-1; D is perhaps TRBD2 (5 bases). Trimming removed 4 bases at V and 4 bases at J, with 17 bases between. Looked up from germline, CDR1 is MDHEN and CDR2 is SYDVKM. The CDR3 extends over 16 amino acids. This CDR3 is CASSSIIWRSYNEQFF. The DNA for the CDR3 is TGTGCCAGCAGTTCCATAATCTGGAGGTCATACAATGAGCAGTTCTTC.

This rearrangement joins TRBV28 to TRBJ2-1; TRBD2 matches 14 bases. Germline assignment: CDR1 MDHEN and CDR2 SYDVKM. Unmatched junction bases numbered 9, after V lost 6 bases and J lost 8 bases. This CDR3 is built from 16 residues. The CDR3 here is CASSLRTSGRRDEQFF. In nucleotides, the CDR3 is TGTGCCAGCAGCCTCCGGACTAGCGGGAGGAGGGATGAGCAGTTCTTC. Drawing the rest from reference TRBV28 and TRBJ2-1, the complete variable domain is DVKVTQSSRYLVKRTGEKVFLECVQDMDHENMFWYRQDPGLGLRLIYFSYDVKMKEKGDIPEGYSVSREKKERFSLILESASTNQTSMYLCASSLRTSGRRDEQFFGPGTRLTVL.

The V call is TRBV28, the J call TRBJ1-4; a possible D gene is TRBD1 (6 bases). Germline CDR1 and CDR2: MDHEN and SYDVKM. V gave up 6 bases and J gave up 3 bases, with 14 bases separating them. The CDR3 totals 15 residues. CDR3 DNA: TGTGCCAGCAGGAGGGGGATCGGGGCTAATGAAAAACTGTTTTTT. This encodes CASRRGIGANEKLFF.

This rearrangement joins TRBV5-8 to TRBJ1-5; D unresolved. Germline lookup yields CDR1 SGHTS and CDR2 YDEGEE. Trimming left V 1 base short and J 2 bases short, with 7 bases between. The CDR3 has 14 residues. The CDR3 is CASSLRRGNQPQHF. CDR3 in DNA: TGTGCCAGCAGCTTGAGGAGGGGCAATCAGCCCCAGCATTTT.

This clone was recorded a few times. The chain has TRBV5-1 and TRBJ2-7; 10 nucleotides agree with TRBD2. Germline V CDR1 and CDR2: SGHRS, YFSETQ. Losses at the gene ends were 1 base for V and 5 bases for J; bases not matched to a gene: 9. CDR3 size: 16 residues. The CDR3 nucleotides are TGCGCCAGCAGCTTGACCGCTAGCGGGAGTTTCCACGAGCAGTACTTC. It translates to CASSLTASGSFHEQYF.

The chain has TRBV28 and TRBJ2-1; D uncertain. The ends were cut back, 3 bases at V and 10 bases at J, with 16 bases in the middle. Germline V gene lookup returns CDR1 MDHEN and CDR2 SYDVKM. The CDR3 totals 14 residues. This CDR3 reads CASSFRVVPWEQFF. The CDR3 region has the DNA TGTGCCAGCAGTTTCCGGGTAGTTCCTTGGGAGCAGTTCTTC.

This clone was detected only once. The V and J genes are TRBV7-3 and TRBJ2-1; D remains ambiguous. CDR1 is SGHTA and CDR2 is FQGTGA in the germline V gene. With 5 bases removed from V and 0 bases from J, the gap between germline ends came to 11 bases. The CDR3 is 15 amino acids. CDR3 amino acids: CASSPPPSSYNEQFF. CDR3 DNA sequence: TGTGCCAGCAGCCCCCCCCCTAGCTCCTACAATGAGCAGTTCTTC.

The chain has TRBV9 and TRBJ2-1, with TRBD2 matching 8 bases. Germline-derived CDR1 and CDR2 are SGDLS and YYNGEE. The CDR3 has 15 residues. V shed 0 bases and J 6 bases; nucleotides not matched to a gene: 5. CDR3 amino acids: CASSVGSGSSNEQFF. DNA for the CDR3: TGTGCCAGCAGCGTAGGGAGCGGGAGTAGCAATGAGCAGTTCTTC.

The chain employs TRBV2 and TRBJ2-7, with D possibly matching TRBD2 (6 bases). The ends were cut back, 6 bases at V and 6 bases at J, with 15 bases in the middle. The CDR3 has 13 residues. Germline CDR1 reads SNHLY; CDR2 reads FYNNEI. The CDR3 here is CASSLTLASEQYF. Written as DNA, the CDR3 is TGTGCCAGCAGCCTCACACTAGCTTCCGAGCAGTACTTC.

The rearrangement links TRBV11-2 to TRBJ2-7; TRBD2 might be the D (6 bases). Trimming cost V 5 bases and J 5 bases, with 13 bases left between them. The CDR3 is 13 residues long. The germline V gene has CDR1 SGHAT and CDR2 FQNNGV. The CDR3 nucleotides are TGTGCCAGCAGCCACCCCGGGAGCCACGAGCAGTACTTC. Encoded protein: CASSHPGSHEQYF.

As concerns this clone: The junction does not match germline at one end; this may be a read error. This chain links TRBV7-9 with TRBJ2-6, with TRBD1 matching over 7 bases. The CDR3 is made up of 15 amino acids. Germline values: CDR1 SEHNR, CDR2 FQNEAQ (reference sequence). The CDR3 nucleotides are TGTTCCAGCAGCTTCGACAGGGCTGGGGCCAACGTCCTGACTTTC. This codes for CSSSFDRAGANVLTF.

The V call is TRBV28, the J call TRBJ2-3; TRBD2 aligns across 9 bases. Per the germline V gene, CDR1 is MDHEN and CDR2 is SYDVKM. V dropped 7 bases and J dropped 6; count of bases not matched to a gene: 8. This CDR3 region has 14 residues. The CDR3 reads CASTGGRAPDTQYF. The CDR3 DNA follows: TGTGCCAGCACTGGCGGGAGGGCCCCCGATACGCAGTATTTT.

This clone was seen a handful of times. This chain uses TRBV12-5 with TRBJ2-3, with 9 bases fitting TRBD2. V lost 6 bases, J lost 3 bases, and 4 bases stayed unmatched. The CDR3 runs to 14 residues. Germline V gene data show CDR1 as LGHNT and CDR2 as FRNRAP. This CDR3 reads CASGPGLATDTQYF. Written as DNA, the CDR3 is TGTGCTAGTGGCCCGGGACTAGCAACAGATACGCAGTATTTT.

This chain connects TRBV5-1 to TRBJ2-3, with 11 nucleotides matching TRBD1. V shed 3 bases and J 5 bases; nucleotides not matched to a gene: 5. The CDR3 sequence is 15 residues long. CDR1 is SGHRS, CDR2 YFSETQ, per germline. The CDR3 DNA sequence: TGCGCCAGCAGCTGGACAGGGGGCTTCGGAGATACGCAGTATTTT. Translating gives CASSWTGGFGDTQYF.

The chain links TRBV5-6 to TRBJ2-5; 8 bases agree with TRBD1. This CDR3 region has 14 residues. Trimming took 4 bases from V and 4 from J; bases not matched to a gene: 6. The V gene's germline CDR1 is SGHDT and CDR2 YYEEEE. CDR3 amino acids: CASSATTGVETQYF. In nucleotides, the CDR3 is TGTGCCAGCAGCGCAACGACAGGGGTAGAGACCCAGTACTTC.

CDR3 nucleotides: TGTGCCAGCAGCTTGAGTGGGGCCTATGGCTACACCTTC. It specifies CASSLSGAYGYTF. This sequence joins TRBV5-6 and TRBJ1-2, with a tentative D call TRBD1 (5 bases). The germline V gene has CDR1 SGHDT and CDR2 YYEEEE. Deletions cut 1 base from V and 4 bases from J, with 8 bases between. This CDR3 comprises 13 residues.

The sample holds one count of this clone. The V gene is TRBV7-3, the J gene TRBJ2-3, with 13 nucleotides matching TRBD2. CDR1 is SGHTA and CDR2 is FQGTGA in the germline V gene. This CDR3 has 15 residues. Trimming removed 3 bases from V and 5 bases from J; junction bases left unmatched: 2. The CDR3 spells CASSFTSGRGDTQYF. Written as DNA, the CDR3 is TGTGCCAGCAGCTTTACTAGCGGGAGGGGAGATACGCAGTATTTT. Filled out from reference TRBV7-3 and TRBJ2-3, the complete variable domain reads GAGVSQTPSNKVTEKGKYVELRCDPISGHTALYWYRQSLGQGPEFLIYFQGTGAADDSGLPNDRFFAVRPEGSVSTLKIQRTERGDSAVYLCASSFTSGRGDTQYFGPGTRLTVL.

This chain uses TRBV7-8 with TRBJ2-7; D might be TRBD2 (6 bases). The V end was cut by 6 bases, the J end by 0 bases, with 12 bases between. Looked up from germline, CDR1 is SGHVS and CDR2 is FQNEAQ. The CDR3 loop spans 14 amino acids. CDR3 sequence reads: CASRPRRGSYEQYF. CDR3 DNA sequence: TGTGCCAGCAGACCCCGGAGGGGCTCCTACGAGCAGTACTTC.

The chain links TRBV18 to TRBJ1-2; TRBD1 is a possible D gene (5 bases). Germline CDR1 and CDR2: KGHSH and LQKENI. Between the trimmed V and J ends, which lost 4 bases and 3 bases, there was a span of 18 bases. This CDR3 has 16 residues. The CDR3 loop reads CASSLTYGRVDYGYTF. The CDR3 nucleotides read TGTGCCAGCTCACTTACGTATGGCAGGGTGGACTATGGCTACACCTTC.

This clone was recorded once. The chain recombines TRBV5-4 with TRBJ2-1, with 7 bases lining up with TRBD2. Germline V gives CDR1 SGHNT, CDR2 YYREEE (reference sequence). The CDR3 runs to 16 residues. J gave up 7 bases and V 3 bases, and 13 bases lay outside the gene matches. In nucleotides, the CDR3 is TGTGCCAGCAGCTCGGAGGGAGCGGGAAGGCGTAATGAGCAGTTCTTC. Translating gives CASSSEGAGRRNEQFF. Full variable domain (rest looked up from reference TRBV5-4 and TRBJ2-1): ETGVTQSPTHLIKTRGQQVTLRCSSQSGHNTVSWYQQALGQGPQFIFQYYREEENGRGNFPPRFSGLQFPNYSSELNVNALELDDSALYLCASSSEGAGRRNEQFFGPGTRLTVL.

This clone has only a few counts. CDR3 in DNA: TGCGCCAGCAGCCGGGACTCGACCTATGGCTACACCTTC. Translated, it gives CASSRDSTYGYTF. The rearrangement joins TRBV10-1 to TRBJ1-2, with TRBD1 as a possible D gene (5 bases). Germline CDR1 reads WNHNN; CDR2 reads SYGVQD (reference sequence). Trimming took 6 bases from V and 4 from J, leaving 12 bases between them. There are 13 residues in the CDR3.